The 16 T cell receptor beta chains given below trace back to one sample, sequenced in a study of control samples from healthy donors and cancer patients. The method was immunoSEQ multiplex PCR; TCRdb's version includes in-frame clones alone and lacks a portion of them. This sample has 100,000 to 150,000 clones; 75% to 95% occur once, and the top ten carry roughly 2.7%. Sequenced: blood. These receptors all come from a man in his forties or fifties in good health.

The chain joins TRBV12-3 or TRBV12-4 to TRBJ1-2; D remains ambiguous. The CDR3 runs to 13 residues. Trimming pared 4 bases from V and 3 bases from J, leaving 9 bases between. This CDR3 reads CASSSSTDYGYTF. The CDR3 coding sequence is TGTGCCAGCAGTTCCTCGACGGACTATGGCTACACCTTC.

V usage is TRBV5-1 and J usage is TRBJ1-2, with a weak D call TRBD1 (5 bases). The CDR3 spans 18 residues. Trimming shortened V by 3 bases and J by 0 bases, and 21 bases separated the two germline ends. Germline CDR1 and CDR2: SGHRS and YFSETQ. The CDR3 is CASSYFGLDQGANYGYTF. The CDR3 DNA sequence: TGCGCCAGCAGCTATTTCGGGCTAGATCAGGGAGCTAACTATGGCTACACCTTC. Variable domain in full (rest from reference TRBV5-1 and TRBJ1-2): KAGVTQTPRYLIKTRGQQVTLSCSPISGHRSVSWYQQTPGQGLQFLFEYFSETQRNKGNFPGRFSGRQFSNSRSEMNVSTLELGDSALYLCASSYFGLDQGANYGYTFGSGTRLTVV.

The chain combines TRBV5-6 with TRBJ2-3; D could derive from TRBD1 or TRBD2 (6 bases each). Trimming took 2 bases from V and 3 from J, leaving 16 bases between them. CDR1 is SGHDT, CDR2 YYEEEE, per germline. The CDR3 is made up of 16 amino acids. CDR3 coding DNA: TGTGCCAGCAGCTTTAATTGGGGGGCGCGTACAGATACGCAGTATTTT. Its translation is CASSFNWGARTDTQYF.

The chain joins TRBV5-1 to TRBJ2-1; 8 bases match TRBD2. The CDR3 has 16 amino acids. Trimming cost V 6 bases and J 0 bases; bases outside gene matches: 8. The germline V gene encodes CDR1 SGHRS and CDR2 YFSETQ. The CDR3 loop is CASTKARGGSYNEQFF. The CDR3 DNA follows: TGCGCCAGCACCAAAGCCCGGGGGGGCTCCTACAATGAGCAGTTCTTC.

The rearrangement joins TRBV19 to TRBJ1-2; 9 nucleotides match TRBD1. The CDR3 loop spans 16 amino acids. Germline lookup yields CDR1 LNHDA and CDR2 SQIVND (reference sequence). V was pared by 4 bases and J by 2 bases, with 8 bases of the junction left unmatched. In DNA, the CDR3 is TGTGCCAGTAGTAAACCGGGACAGGGAGGAAACTATGGCTACACCTTC. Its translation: CASSKPGQGGNYGYTF. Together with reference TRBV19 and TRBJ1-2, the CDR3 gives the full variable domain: DGGITQSPKYLFRKEGQNVTLSCEQNLNHDAMYWYRQDPGQGLRLIYYSQIVNDFQKGDIAEGYSVSREKKESFPLTVTSAQKNPTAFYLCASSKPGQGGNYGYTFGSGTRLTVV.

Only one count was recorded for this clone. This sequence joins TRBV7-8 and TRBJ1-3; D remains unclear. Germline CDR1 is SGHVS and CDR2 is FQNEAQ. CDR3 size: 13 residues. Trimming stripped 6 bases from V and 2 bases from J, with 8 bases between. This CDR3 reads CASRRGPGNTIYF. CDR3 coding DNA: TGTGCCAGCAGACGAGGGCCTGGAAACACCATATATTTT.

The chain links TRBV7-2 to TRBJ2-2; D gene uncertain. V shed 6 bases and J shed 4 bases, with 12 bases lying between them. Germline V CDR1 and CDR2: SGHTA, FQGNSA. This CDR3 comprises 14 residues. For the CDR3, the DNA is TGTGCCAGCAGTACCCATCCGGGCACCGGGGAGCTGTTTTTT. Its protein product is CASSTHPGTGELFF.

CDR3 in DNA: TGTGCCAGCGTCCGGGACAGGGTAAATATGAACATTCAGTACTTC. Translated, it gives CASVRDRVNMNIQYF. This chain joins TRBV6-6 and TRBJ2-4; 9 bases are shared with TRBD1. This CDR3 spans 15 amino acids. Losses at the gene ends were 8 bases for V and 7 bases for J; bases not matched to a gene: 12. The germline CDR1 and CDR2 sequences are MNHNY and SVGAGI (reference sequence).

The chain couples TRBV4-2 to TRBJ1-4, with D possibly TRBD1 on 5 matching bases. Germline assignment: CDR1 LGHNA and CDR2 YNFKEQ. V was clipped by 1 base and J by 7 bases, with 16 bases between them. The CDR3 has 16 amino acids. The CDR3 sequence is CASSQVAPGRGEKLFF. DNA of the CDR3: TGTGCCAGCAGCCAAGTGGCTCCGGGGCGAGGTGAAAAACTGTTTTTT.

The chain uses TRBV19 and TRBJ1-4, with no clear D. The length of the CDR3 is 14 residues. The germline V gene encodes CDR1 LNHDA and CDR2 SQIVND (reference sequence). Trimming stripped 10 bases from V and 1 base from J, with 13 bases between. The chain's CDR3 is CATSPGETNEKLFF. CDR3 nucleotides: TGTGCCACCTCCCCTGGGGAAACTAATGAAAAACTGTTTTTT.

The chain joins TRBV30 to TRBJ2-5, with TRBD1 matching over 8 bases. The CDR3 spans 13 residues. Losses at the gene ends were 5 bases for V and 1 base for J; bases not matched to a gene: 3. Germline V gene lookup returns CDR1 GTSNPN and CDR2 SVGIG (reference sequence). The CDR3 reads CAWSGGLQETQYF. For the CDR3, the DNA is TGTGCCTGGTCAGGGGGCCTCCAAGAGACCCAGTACTTC.

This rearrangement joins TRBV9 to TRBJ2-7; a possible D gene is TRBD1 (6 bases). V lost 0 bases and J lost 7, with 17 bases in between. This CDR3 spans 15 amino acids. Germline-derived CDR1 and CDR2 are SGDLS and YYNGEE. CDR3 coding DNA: TGTGCCAGCAGCGTAGATGGGCAGGGGTTGGAAGAGCAGTACTTC. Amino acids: CASSVDGQGLEEQYF.

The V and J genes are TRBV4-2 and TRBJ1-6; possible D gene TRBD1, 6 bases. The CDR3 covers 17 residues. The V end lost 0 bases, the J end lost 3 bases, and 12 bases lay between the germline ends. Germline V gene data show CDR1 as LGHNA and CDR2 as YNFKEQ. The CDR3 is CASSQDRVGGYNSPLHF. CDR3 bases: TGTGCCAGCAGCCAAGATAGGGTAGGGGGCTATAATTCACCCCTCCACTTT.

Here the CDR3 reads CASSPLKGEQFF. In DNA form, the CDR3 reads TGTGCCAGCAGCCCCTTGAAGGGTGAGCAGTTCTTC. The chain uses TRBV3-1 (or the pseudogene TRBV3-2) and TRBJ2-1; D not certain. CDR1 is LGHDT and CDR2 is YNNKEL in the germline V gene (reference sequence). Trimming pared 4 bases from V and 9 bases from J, leaving 10 bases between. This CDR3 contains 12 residues.

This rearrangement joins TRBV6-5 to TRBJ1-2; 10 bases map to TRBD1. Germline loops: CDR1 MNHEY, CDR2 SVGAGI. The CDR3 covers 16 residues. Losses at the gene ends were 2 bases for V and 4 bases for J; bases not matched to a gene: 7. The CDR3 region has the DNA TGTGCCAGCAGTTACCTACGGGACAGGGGTTTCTATGGCTACACCTTC. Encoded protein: CASSYLRDRGFYGYTF.

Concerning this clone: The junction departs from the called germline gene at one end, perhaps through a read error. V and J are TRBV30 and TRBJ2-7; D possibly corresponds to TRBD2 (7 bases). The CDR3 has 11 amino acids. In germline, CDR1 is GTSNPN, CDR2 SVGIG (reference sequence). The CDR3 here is CASGGVYGQYF. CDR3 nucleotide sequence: TGTGCCTCGGGGGGCGTATACGGGCAGTACTTC.